This TCR beta chain emerged from a study of response to subunit inactivated influenza vaccine. Study-level results: Authors suggested that a seasonal influenza vaccination recruits few new T cells each time.

In TCRdb, the RT-PCR reads were re-called with MiXCR into one record per CDR3 protein. The sample carries around 480,000 distinct CDR3 sequences, approximately 16% recorded once. CDR1 SGDLS and CDR2 YYNGEE come from the germline V gene. V was clipped by 1 base and J by 4 bases, with 8 bases between them. The CDR3 has 14 amino acids. On this clonotype itself: Antigen unknown.

Sequencing was performed on CD4+ T cells sorted from PBMCs, taken less than 30 months after vaccination. The sequence was obtained from a man in his fifties or sixties who received an inactivated influenza vaccine. The V gene is TRBV9, the J gene TRBJ2-2; D is undetermined. CDR3 in DNA: TGTGCCAGCAGCGTACGGGCCGCCACCGGGGAGCTGTTTTTT. Its translation is CASSVRAATGELFF.